These 23 T cell receptor beta chains were all obtained from the same sample, sequenced in a study of shared clonotypes between healthy human individuals. The naive CD8 subset, CD45RO-negative cells positively selected for CCR7, excluded terminally differentiated effector memory CD45RA+ cells. Only in-frame clones appear in the TCRdb table, and some are missing; sequencing was by immunoSEQ multiplex PCR. The table records about 2.1 million clones, roughly 95% of them present only once. The specimen sequenced was naive CD8+ T cells from PBMCs. These receptors came from a man aged 18 to 29 in good health. Some clones in this sample may be carry-over from other donors' samples.

V and J are TRBV5-1 and TRBJ2-1; D could derive from TRBD1 or TRBD2 (5 bases each). The germline gives CDR1 SGHRS, CDR2 YFSETQ. The CDR3 totals 15 residues. Trimming removed 3 bases from V and 8 bases from J, with 18 bases in between. The CDR3 DNA is TGCGCCAGCAGCTCCTGGGACGCCGGGTATGATGAGCAGTTCTTC. It encodes CASSSWDAGYDEQFF.

Details on this clone: The sample holds other DNA sequences that translate to the same CDR3. The rearrangement joins TRBV6-1 to TRBJ2-7; D not resolved. V gave up 7 bases and J gave up 0 bases, with 1 base separating them. The germline CDR1 and CDR2 sequences are MNHNS and SASEGT. The length of the CDR3 is 10 residues. CDR3 sequence reads: CASNSYEQYF. The CDR3 bases are TGTGCCAGCAACTCCTACGAGCAGTACTTC.

The chain uses TRBV7-9 and TRBJ2-1, with D hard to call. This CDR3 contains 16 residues. V gave up 3 bases and J gave up 0 bases, with 12 bases separating them. Germline CDR1 is SEHNR and CDR2 is FQNEAQ (reference sequence). CDR3 sequence: CASSFGPTASYNEQFF. The CDR3 DNA sequence: TGTGCCAGCAGCTTCGGGCCTACCGCCTCCTACAATGAGCAGTTCTTC.

This chain connects TRBV6-6 to TRBJ2-5; 13 positions agree with TRBD2. V lost 6 bases, J lost 2 bases, and 6 bases stayed unmatched. The germline gives CDR1 MNHNY, CDR2 SVGAGI (reference sequence). The CDR3 sequence is 16 residues long. This CDR3 is CASSKGTSGNQETQYF. CDR3 nucleotide sequence: TGTGCCAGCAGCAAAGGGACTAGCGGGAATCAAGAGACCCAGTACTTC.

The genes are TRBV7-3 and TRBJ2-1; D possibly corresponds to TRBD2 (7 bases). Per germline, CDR1 SGHTA and CDR2 FQGTGA. This CDR3 has 15 amino acids. V shed 5 bases and J shed 4 bases, with 15 bases lying between them. CDR3 nucleotides: TGTGCCAGCAGCCCCAAGGGGGGGGCTTACAATGAGCAGTTCTTC. Translated, it gives CASSPKGGAYNEQFF.

This chain connects TRBV5-1 to TRBJ2-1; D call uncertain. Per the germline V gene, CDR1 is SGHRS and CDR2 is YFSETQ. Trimming stripped 5 bases from V and 7 bases from J, with 10 bases between. This CDR3 has 12 residues. The CDR3 loop is CASREPRNEQFF. Here the CDR3 DNA reads TGCGCCAGCAGAGAGCCGCGGAATGAGCAGTTCTTC.

The chain links TRBV7-9 to TRBJ2-1; D remains ambiguous. Germline V gene data show CDR1 as SEHNR and CDR2 as FQNEAQ (reference sequence). V was trimmed by 5 bases and J by 8 bases, leaving 10 bases between them. The CDR3 contains 12 residues. The CDR3 DNA is TGTGCCAGCAGCCGCGGCAGAGATGAGCAGTTCTTC. Encoded protein: CASSRGRDEQFF.

This chain connects TRBV28 to TRBJ2-6, with no clear D. This CDR3 spans 11 amino acids. V dropped 11 bases and J dropped 4 bases, with 6 bases sitting between them. The germline CDR1 and CDR2 sequences are MDHEN and SYDVKM. The CDR3 region has the DNA TGTGCCCATGGGGGGGCCAACGTCCTGACTTTC. Its protein product is CAHGGANVLTF.

The chain has TRBV9 and TRBJ1-1; D perhaps matches TRBD1 (5 bases). CDR3 length: 15 residues. Germline V gives CDR1 SGDLS, CDR2 YYNGEE. Trimming took off 4 bases at V and 1 base at J, with 14 bases between the two ends. CDR3 in DNA: TGTGCCAGCAGCCCACCAGGGATGCAGAACACTGAAGCTTTCTTT. Encoded protein: CASSPPGMQNTEAFF. Full variable domain (outside the CDR3, taken from reference TRBV9 and TRBJ1-1): DSGVTQTPKHLITATGQRVTLRCSPRSGDLSVYWYQQSLDQGLQFLIQYYNGEERAKGNILERFSAQQFPDLHSELNLSSLELGDSALYFCASSPPGMQNTEAFFGQGTRLTVV.

The chain carries TRBV14 and TRBJ2-7, with 7 bases aligning to TRBD1. Trimming took 3 bases from V and 0 from J; bases not matched to a gene: 5. The CDR3 extends over 15 amino acids. Germline V lookup: CDR1 SGHDN, CDR2 FVKESK. DNA for the CDR3: TGTGCCAGCAGCCACCCCGGGACAGACTCCTACGAGCAGTACTTC. It translates to CASSHPGTDSYEQYF.

Comment on this clone: This sample also contains other DNA sequences that code for the same CDR3. The chain couples TRBV9 to TRBJ1-5, with D uncertain. CDR1 SGDLS and CDR2 YYNGEE come from the germline V gene. Trimming took 0 bases from V and 7 from J, leaving 8 bases between them. The CDR3 covers 13 residues. CDR3 in DNA: TGTGCCAGCAGCGTAGCGTCGGGCCAGCCCCAGCATTTT. Translation gives CASSVASGQPQHF.

The V gene is TRBV28, the J gene TRBJ2-2; D gene unclear. CDR1 is MDHEN, CDR2 SYDVKM, per germline. The CDR3 spans 15 residues. V was cut by 3 bases and J by 1 base, with 9 bases left in between. The CDR3 is CASSLVRRNTGELFF. Here the CDR3 DNA reads TGTGCCAGCAGTTTGGTTCGGAGGAACACCGGGGAGCTGTTTTTT. The full variable domain, its missing parts supplied by reference TRBV28 and TRBJ2-2, is DVKVTQSSRYLVKRTGEKVFLECVQDMDHENMFWYRQDPGLGLRLIYFSYDVKMKEKGDIPEGYSVSREKKERFSLILESASTNQTSMYLCASSLVRRNTGELFFGEGSRLTVL.

The count of this clone is one. The V call is TRBV25-1, the J call TRBJ2-1, with TRBD2 matching 8 bases. V lost 1 base and J lost 10; bases outside the gene matches: 3. CDR1 is MGHDK and CDR2 is SYGVNS in the germline V gene. The length of the CDR3 is 13 residues. The CDR3 nucleotides read TGTGCCAGCAGTGAATCGGGGGGGCGCGAGCAGTTCTTC. This encodes CASSESGGREQFF.

The chain has TRBV5-6 and TRBJ1-5; D unresolved. Germline values: CDR1 SGHDT, CDR2 YYEEEE. The CDR3 extends over 13 amino acids. V lost 4 bases, J lost 0 bases, and 5 bases lay in between. This CDR3 reads CASSLHSNQPQHF. CDR3 coding DNA: TGTGCCAGCAGCCTCCATAGCAATCAGCCCCAGCATTTT.

The rearrangement joins TRBV29-1 to TRBJ2-1, with 11 nucleotides matching TRBD1. Germline V CDR1 and CDR2: SQVTM, ANQGSEA. The length of the CDR3 is 15 residues. V dropped 7 bases and J dropped 2; count of bases not matched to a gene: 7. CDR3 nucleotides: TGCAGCGCCTGGACAGGGGGCATCACCTACAATGAGCAGTTCTTC. As protein: CSAWTGGITYNEQFF.

The chain has TRBV27 and TRBJ1-2; a possible D gene is TRBD1 (6 bases). CDR3 length: 13 residues. Trimming left V 8 bases short and J 4 bases short, with 14 bases between. Looked up from germline, CDR1 is MNHEY and CDR2 is SMNVEV (reference sequence). The chain's CDR3 is CASATQGFYGYTF. CDR3 in DNA: TGTGCCAGCGCTACACAGGGATTCTATGGCTACACCTTC.

This chain links TRBV19 with TRBJ2-7; TRBD1 agrees at 10 bases. Trimming cost V 4 bases and J 5 bases; bases outside gene matches: 5. There are 14 residues in the CDR3. CDR1 is LNHDA and CDR2 is SQIVND in the germline V gene (reference sequence). As DNA, the CDR3 is TGTGCCAGTAGTACCGGACAGGGGGGCAACGAGCAGTACTTC. Amino acid sequence: CASSTGQGGNEQYF.

This rearrangement joins TRBV27 to TRBJ2-1; D is perhaps TRBD2 (5 bases). Germline-derived CDR1 and CDR2 are MNHEY and SMNVEV (reference sequence). V lost 8 bases and J lost 8, with 16 bases in between. The CDR3 has 13 amino acids. CDR3 sequence (DNA): TGTGCCAGCCGCCGGCGAGAGGGCTATGAGCAGTTCTTC. It translates to CASRRREGYEQFF.

The chain joins TRBV27 to TRBJ2-2; perhaps TRBD1 as D (6 bases). Trimming stripped 10 bases from V and 2 bases from J, with 14 bases between. The V gene's germline CDR1 is MNHEY and CDR2 SMNVEV (reference sequence). The length of the CDR3 is 14 residues. The CDR3 DNA sequence: TGTGCCACCTCTTGGACAGCTAACACCGGGGAGCTGTTTTTT. It codes for CATSWTANTGELFF.

The sample holds a few counts of this clone. V and J are TRBV29-1 and TRBJ1-5; TRBD1 matches at 8 bases. The length of the CDR3 is 13 residues. The germline V gene has CDR1 SQVTM and CDR2 ANQGSEA. V was clipped by 7 bases and J by 7 bases; unmatched bases: 9. The CDR3 DNA reads TGCAGCGCTCGGACAGGGCGCGGGCAGCCCCAGCATTTT. Its protein is CSARTGRGQPQHF.

This clone appeared a single time. The chain recombines TRBV2 with TRBJ2-2; D is ambiguous. This CDR3 is 17 amino acids long. The ends were cut back, 10 bases at V and 3 bases at J, with 24 bases in the middle. CDR1 is SNHLY, CDR2 FYNNEI, per germline. CDR3 DNA sequence: TGTGCCACCGCGCGCATCTACGACGTAGGGTACACCGGGGAGCTGTTTTTT. It yields the protein CATARIYDVGYTGELFF.

The chain recombines TRBV30 with TRBJ1-3; D is unclear. V was cut by 5 bases and J by 11 bases, with 19 bases left in between. This CDR3 is built from 13 residues. Per the germline V gene, CDR1 is GTSNPN and CDR2 is SVGIG (reference sequence). Written as DNA, the CDR3 is TGTGCCTGGTTGTCGGTCCGGATTGGGGCCATATATTTT. Residues: CAWLSVRIGAIYF.

J is TRBJ2-7 and V is TRBV6-5; D unresolved. In germline, CDR1 is MNHEY, CDR2 SVGAGI. V lost 0 bases and J lost 0, with 12 bases in between. This CDR3 is built from 16 residues. CDR3 DNA: TGTGCCAGCAGTTACTCGACCGGGCAACTCTCCTACGAGCAGTACTTC. It yields the protein CASSYSTGQLSYEQYF.